The T cell receptor (beta chain) under discussion was sequenced for a study of Ad26.COV2.S vaccination and SARS-CoV-2 variants. The method was immunoSEQ multiplex PCR; TCRdb's version includes in-frame clones alone and lacks a portion of them. Of 250,000 or so clones listed, around 88% are singletons. The study, taken as a whole, reports: Those who received the vaccine showed greater spike-specific TCR breadth than those given placebo. The breadth of spike-specific CD8+ and CD4+ T cell responses after vaccination was reportedly substantial.

Per the germline V gene, CDR1 is LNHDA and CDR2 is SQIVND (reference sequence). This CDR3 spans 15 amino acids. V lost 7 bases and J lost 5, with 20 bases in between. Treatment meaning: around 19 received Ad26.COV2.S at low or high dose, single or two shots; about 5 received placebo; per-sample allocation not given. Samples came from day 63 after the first vaccine or placebo injection. Worth noting for this clone: The antigen is not known.

The V and J genes are TRBV19 and TRBJ1-1; D is possibly TRBD1 (5 bases). The TCR was taken from a person aged 18-60 years who received the Ad26.COV2.S COVID-19 vaccine or a placebo. The specimen was peripheral blood, collected in a trial of Ad26.COV2.S vaccine versus placebo. The CDR3 loop is CASNPLAGWRTEAFF. The CDR3 DNA reads as TGTGCCAGTAACCCCCTGGCAGGGTGGCGAACTGAAGCTTTCTTT.